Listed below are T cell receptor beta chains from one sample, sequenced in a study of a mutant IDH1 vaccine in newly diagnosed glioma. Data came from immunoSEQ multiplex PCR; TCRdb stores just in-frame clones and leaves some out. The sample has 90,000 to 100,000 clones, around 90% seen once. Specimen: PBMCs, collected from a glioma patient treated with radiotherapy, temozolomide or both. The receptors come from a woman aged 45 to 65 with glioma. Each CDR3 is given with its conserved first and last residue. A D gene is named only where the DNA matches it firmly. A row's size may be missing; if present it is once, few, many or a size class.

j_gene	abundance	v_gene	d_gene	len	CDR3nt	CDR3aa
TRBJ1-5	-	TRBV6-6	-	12	TGTGCCAGCAGTCAGGGCAATCAGCCCCAGCATTTT	CASSQGNQPQHF
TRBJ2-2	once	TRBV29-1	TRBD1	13	TGCAGCGGCGGACAGGCGAACACCGGGGAGCTGTTTTTT	CSGGQANTGELFF
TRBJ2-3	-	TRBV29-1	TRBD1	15	TGCAGCGTTATTATTGGGACAGGGCAAAGGGATACGCAGTATTTT	CSVIIGTGQRDTQYF
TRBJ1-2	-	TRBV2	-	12	TGTGCCAGCAGAGGGGGAGTCTATGGCTACACCTTC	CASRGGVYGYTF
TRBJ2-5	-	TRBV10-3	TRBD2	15	TGTGCCATCGGACTAGCGGGGGGACACCGAGAGACCCAGTACTTC	CAIGLAGGHRETQYF
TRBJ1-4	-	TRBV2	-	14	TGTGCCAGCAGGGACGGGACATATAATGAAAAACTGTTTTTT	CASRDGTYNEKLFF
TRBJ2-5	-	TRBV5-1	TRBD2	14	TGCGCCAGCAGGGATAGCGGGGGCCAAGAGACCCAGTACTTC	CASRDSGGQETQYF
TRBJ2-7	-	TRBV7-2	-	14	TGTGCCAGCAGATATAGCCCGGGAGCGTACGAGCAGTACTTC	CASRYSPGAYEQYF
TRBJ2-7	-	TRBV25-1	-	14	TGTGCCAGCAGTGAATTTGGCAGGGCCTACGAGCAGTACTTC	CASSEFGRAYEQYF
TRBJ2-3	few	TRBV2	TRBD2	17	TGTGCCAGCAGTGAAAGTTCCTGGGGTAGCGGGAGGTATACGCAGTATTTT	CASSESSWGSGRYTQYF
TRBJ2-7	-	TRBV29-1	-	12	TGCAGCGTTGCAGACGGCTCCTACGAGCAGTACTTC	CSVADGSYEQYF
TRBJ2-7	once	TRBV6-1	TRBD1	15	TGTGCCAGCAGCGAGGGACAGGCGCGCTCCTACGAGCAGTACTTC	CASSEGQARSYEQYF
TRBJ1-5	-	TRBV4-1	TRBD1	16	TGCGCCAGCAGCCAAGGGGGACAGGGGGGCAATCAGCCCCAGCATTTT	CASSQGGQGGNQPQHF
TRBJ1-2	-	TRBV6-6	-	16	TGTGCCAGCAGTTACTCAGCCCGACAGGCTAACTATGGCTACACCTTC	CASSYSARQANYGYTF
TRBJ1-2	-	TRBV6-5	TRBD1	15	TGTGCCAGCAGTTCACCGGGACAGGGTCATAAGGGCTACACCTTC	CASSSPGQGHKGYTF
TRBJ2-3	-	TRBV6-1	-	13	TGTGCCAGCAGACAGCCACCGACAGATACGCAGTATTTT	CASRQPPTDTQYF
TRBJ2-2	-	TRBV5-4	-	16	TGTGCCAGCAGCTTGGCCGGAACCTCGAACACCGGGGAGCTGTTTTTT	CASSLAGTSNTGELFF
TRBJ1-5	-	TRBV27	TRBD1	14	TGTGCCAGCAGTTTAAGGACAGGGGCTCAGCCCCAGCATTTT	CASSLRTGAQPQHF
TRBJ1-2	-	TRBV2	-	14	TGTGCCAGCAGCGAGCGGGACTTCGGCTATGGCTACACCTTC	CASSERDFGYGYTF
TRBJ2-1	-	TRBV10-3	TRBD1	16	TGTGCCATCAGTGAGTCGGACAGGGTTAGTAAGAATGAGCAGTTCTTC	CAISESDRVSKNEQFF
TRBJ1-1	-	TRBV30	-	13	TGTGCCTGGAGTGTAAGGGAGTACACTGAAGCTTTCTTT	CAWSVREYTEAFF
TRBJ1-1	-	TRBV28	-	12	TGTGCCAGCAGTTGGCCGGCGAGAGAAGCTTTCTTT	CASSWPAREAFF
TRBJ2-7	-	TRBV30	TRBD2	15	TGTGCCTGGACCACAGGGCGGACTAGCGGCTACGAGCAGTACTTC	CAWTTGRTSGYEQYF
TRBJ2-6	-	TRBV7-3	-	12	TGTGCCAGCAGCTCGGGACAAGGAGTCCTGACTTTC	CASSSGQGVLTF
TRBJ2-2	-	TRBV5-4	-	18	TGTGCCAGCAGCCCCCGAGCGGGCGCGCCCCGGGGCACCGGGGAGCTGTTTTTT	CASSPRAGAPRGTGELFF
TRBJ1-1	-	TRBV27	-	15	TGTGCCAGCAGTTTATCCCCCTCTATTCCCACTGAAGCTTTCTTT	CASSLSPSIPTEAFF
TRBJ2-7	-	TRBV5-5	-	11	TGTGCCAGCAGACAGTCCTACGAGCAGTACTTC	CASRQSYEQYF
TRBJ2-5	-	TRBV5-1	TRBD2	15	TGCGCCAGCAGCTTGGGACTAGCGGGAGGAGAGACCCAGTACTTC	CASSLGLAGGETQYF
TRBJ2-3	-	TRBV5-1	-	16	TGCGCCAGCAGCAGGGGAGACTCCGCAGCAGGAGATACGCAGTATTTT	CASSRGDSAAGDTQYF
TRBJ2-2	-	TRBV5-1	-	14	TGCGCCAGCAGCTTGGCATCACCCGCCGGGGAGCTGTTTTTT	CASSLASPAGELFF
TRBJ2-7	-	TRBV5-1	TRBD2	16	TGCGCCAGCAGCTCGGGGACTAGCGGGAGTTCCTACGAGCAGTACTTC	CASSSGTSGSSYEQYF
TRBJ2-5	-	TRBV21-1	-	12	TGTGCCAGCAGCCCCGGGGGCGAGACCCAGTACTTC	CASSPGGETQYF
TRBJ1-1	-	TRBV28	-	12	TGTGCCAGCAGTTTGAAGGTGGCTGAAGCTTTCTTT	CASSLKVAEAFF
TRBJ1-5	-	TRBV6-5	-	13	TGTGCCAGCAGTCTTACAGGGAATCAGCCCCAGCATTTT	CASSLTGNQPQHF
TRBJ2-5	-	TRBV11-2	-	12	TGTGCCAGCAGCTTAGGTCGGGAGACCCAGTACTTC	CASSLGRETQYF
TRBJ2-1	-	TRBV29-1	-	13	TGCAGCGTTGAAGCTCAGGGACGCAGTGAGCAGTTCTTC	CSVEAQGRSEQFF
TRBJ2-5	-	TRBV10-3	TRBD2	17	TGTGCCATCAGTGAGTCTCCGGGACTAGCGAACCAAGAGACCCAGTACTTC	CAISESPGLANQETQYF
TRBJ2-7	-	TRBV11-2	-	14	TGTGCCAGCAGCTTAGTTAGCAGGGTTTGGGAGCAGTACTTC	CASSLVSRVWEQYF
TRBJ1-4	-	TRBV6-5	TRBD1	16	TGTGCCAGCAGTTCAGCCGGGACAGCAACTAATGAAAAACTGTTTTTT	CASSSAGTATNEKLFF
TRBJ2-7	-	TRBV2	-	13	TGTGCCAGCGCGGGGACAGCATTCTACGAGCAGTACTTC	CASAGTAFYEQYF
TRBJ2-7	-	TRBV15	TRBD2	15	TGTGCCACCAGCAGAGGGGCGGGAGGGCCAACCGAGCAGTACTTC	CATSRGAGGPTEQYF
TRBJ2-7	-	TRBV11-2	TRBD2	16	TGTGCCAGCAGTGAAGCCGGGACTAGCGAGACCTACGAGCAGTACTTC	CASSEAGTSETYEQYF
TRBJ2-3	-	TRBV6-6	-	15	TGTGCCAGCAGTGACCGGGGGGCGGGCACAGATACGCAGTATTTT	CASSDRGAGTDTQYF
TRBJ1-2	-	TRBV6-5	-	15	TGTGCCAGCAGTTACAGGACAGCGAGAAGTCATGGCTACACCTTC	CASSYRTARSHGYTF
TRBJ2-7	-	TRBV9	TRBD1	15	TGTGCCAGCAGCCAAGGACAGGGACCCTCCTACGAGCAGTACTTC	CASSQGQGPSYEQYF
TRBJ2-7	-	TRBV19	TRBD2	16	TGTGCCAGTAGTATAGGCCAAGCGGGAACCTCCTACGAGCAGTACTTC	CASSIGQAGTSYEQYF
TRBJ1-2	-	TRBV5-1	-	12	TGCGCCAGCAGCTTGGACAGCTATGGCTACACCTTC	CASSLDSYGYTF
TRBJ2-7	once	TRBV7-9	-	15	TGTGCCAGCAGCTCCGAGGACATCTACTCCTACGAGCAGTACTTC	CASSSEDIYSYEQYF
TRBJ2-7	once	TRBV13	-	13	TGTGCCAGCAAGGAGCGGGTGAGCTACGAGCAGTACTTC	CASKERVSYEQYF
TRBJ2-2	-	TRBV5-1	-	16	TGCGCCAGCAGCCAAACAGGAAAATTTGTGGCCGGGGAGCTGTTTTTT	CASSQTGKFVAGELFF
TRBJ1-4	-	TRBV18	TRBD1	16	TGTGCCAGCTCACGTTCACAGGGGGCCACTAATGAAAAACTGTTTTTT	CASSRSQGATNEKLFF
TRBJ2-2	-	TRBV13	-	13	TGTGCCAGCAGCTTAGGTTTGACCGGGGAGCTGTTTTTT	CASSLGLTGELFF
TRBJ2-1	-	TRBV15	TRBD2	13	TGTGCCACCAGTGTGGGCGGGGGGGATGAGCAGTTCTTC	CATSVGGGDEQFF
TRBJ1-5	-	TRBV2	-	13	TGTGCCAGCACTCCGGATAGCAATCAGCCCCAGCATTTT	CASTPDSNQPQHF
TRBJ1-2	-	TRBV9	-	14	TGTGCCAGCAGCTCCAGGGGACCGGGCTATGGCTACACCTTC	CASSSRGPGYGYTF
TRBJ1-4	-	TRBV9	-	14	TGTGCCAGCAGCGTACCGGGAACTAATGAAAAACTGTTTTTT	CASSVPGTNEKLFF